The 24 T cell receptor beta chains below all came from one sample that was sequenced in a study of cytotoxic CD8 clonotypes in ibrutinib-treated CLL. Profiling relied on immunoSEQ multiplex PCR, and the TCRdb table lists in-frame clones only, not all of them. The sample has hundreds of thousands of clones, 70% seen once. Sequencing used PBMCs, obtained after 24 months of ibrutinib treatment. These receptors were collected from a human donor with chronic lymphocytic leukemia.

This clone was observed a few times. The V call is TRBV5-1, the J call TRBJ2-7; D may be TRBD1 (6 bases). From germline, CDR1 is SGHRS and CDR2 YFSETQ. The germline V and J ends were trimmed by 3 bases and 7 bases, with 8 bases remaining between them. This CDR3 has 11 amino acids. CDR3 bases: TGCGCCAGCAGCTCACAGGGTGAGCAGTACTTC. Protein sequence: CASSSQGEQYF.

This clone was detected only once. This rearrangement joins TRBV20-1 to TRBJ2-3; D remains unclear. Germline CDR1 is DFQATT and CDR2 is SNEGSKA (reference sequence). The CDR3 loop spans 11 amino acids. Between the trimmed V and J ends, which lost 5 bases and 8 bases, there was a span of 11 bases. Here the CDR3 DNA reads TGCAGTGCTGACCTGGGATCTACGCAGTATTTT. The encoded protein is CSADLGSTQYF.

This chain uses TRBV30 with TRBJ1-3; D may be TRBD1 (5 bases). The V gene's germline CDR1 is GTSNPN and CDR2 SVGIG (reference sequence). Trimming shortened V by 7 bases and J by 0 bases, and 10 bases separated the two germline ends. This CDR3 comprises 13 residues. The CDR3 spells CASRQPSGNTIYF. The CDR3 DNA is TGTGCCTCCCGACAGCCCTCTGGAAACACCATATATTTT.

The V call is TRBV5-1, the J call TRBJ2-5, with D unresolved. In germline, CDR1 is SGHRS, CDR2 YFSETQ. Trimming pared 4 bases from V and 5 bases from J, leaving 9 bases between. The CDR3 loop spans 12 amino acids. This CDR3 is CASSLPGETQYF. DNA for the CDR3: TGCGCCAGCAGCCTGCCCGGGGAGACCCAGTACTTC.

The rearrangement joins TRBV4-3 to TRBJ2-3; 10 bases are a match to TRBD2. Germline V CDR1 and CDR2: LGHNA, YSLEER. Germline trimming cut 4 bases from V and 3 bases from J; bases unmatched to any gene: 7. The CDR3 contains 16 residues. The CDR3 DNA reads TGCGCCAGCAGCCTGACGAGCGGGAGGGCTACAGATACGCAGTATTTT. Translation: CASSLTSGRATDTQYF.

This sequence joins TRBV4-1 and TRBJ2-7; D uncertain. V lost 0 bases and J 4 bases, leaving 19 bases between the germline ends. The CDR3 covers 17 residues. Per the germline V gene, CDR1 is MGHRA and CDR2 is YSYEKL. DNA of the CDR3: TGCGCCAGCAGCCAAGATCTTGCGGCCGCGTCAGCGTACGAGCAGTACTTC. Translation gives CASSQDLAAASAYEQYF.

Here the CDR3 reads CATSRDPGEQFF. Written as DNA, the CDR3 is TGTGCCACCAGCAGAGATCCGGGTGAGCAGTTCTTC. This chain joins TRBV15 and TRBJ2-1; the D is unclear. Trimming removed 0 bases at V and 9 bases at J, with 6 bases between. This CDR3 comprises 12 residues. CDR1 LNHNV and CDR2 YYDKDF come from the germline V gene (reference sequence).

The chain recombines TRBV27 with TRBJ2-7; perhaps D is TRBD1 or TRBD2 (5 bases each). CDR3 length: 17 amino acids. Germline CDR1 is MNHEY and CDR2 is SMNVEV (reference sequence). The ends were cut back, 6 bases at V and 0 bases at J, with 21 bases in the middle. The DNA of the CDR3 is TGTGCCAGCAGCTCGACAACCTCTGGGACGTCCTCCTACGAGCAGTACTTC. Protein: CASSSTTSGTSSYEQYF.

The chain couples TRBV15 to TRBJ2-1, with a tentative D call TRBD2 (5 bases). V lost 0 bases and J 4 bases, leaving 16 bases between the germline ends. The CDR3 runs 17 residues. Per the germline V gene, CDR1 is LNHNV and CDR2 is YYDKDF (reference sequence). CDR3 in amino acids: CATSREPLEVGYNEQFF. The CDR3 nucleotides read TGTGCCACCAGCAGAGAACCACTGGAGGTTGGGTACAATGAGCAGTTCTTC. The full variable domain, completed using reference TRBV15 and TRBJ2-1, is DAMVIQNPRYQVTQFGKPVTLSCSQTLNHNVMYWYQQKSSQAPKLLFHYYDKDFNNEADTPDNFQSRRPNTSFCFLDIRSPGLGDTAMYLCATSREPLEVGYNEQFFGPGTRLTVL.

This clone was seen only a few times. The gene calls are TRBV10-3 and TRBJ2-3; maybe TRBD2 (6 bases). Trimming removed 2 bases from V and 5 bases from J, with 20 bases in between. The CDR3 is 17 amino acids. CDR1 and CDR2 from the germline V gene are ENHRY and SYGVKD. The CDR3 sequence: CAISEMGTGDGKDTQYF. The CDR3, as DNA: TGTGCCATCAGTGAGATGGGGACGGGAGACGGGAAAGATACGCAGTATTTT.

The rearrangement links TRBV6-5 to TRBJ2-5; D not certain. Between the trimmed V and J ends, which lost 2 bases and 4 bases, there was a span of 8 bases. Germline V gene lookup returns CDR1 MNHEY and CDR2 SVGAGI. This CDR3 is 13 amino acids long. The CDR3 nucleotides read TGTGCCAGCAGTTACCCGCTAGGAGAGACCCAGTACTTC. Translated, it gives CASSYPLGETQYF.

The chain is built from TRBV6-5 and TRBJ2-5; TRBD2 aligns across 7 bases. CDR1 is MNHEY and CDR2 is SVGAGI in the germline V gene. J gave up 7 bases and V 0 bases, and 11 bases lay outside the gene matches. The CDR3 runs to 16 residues. CDR3 sequence: CASSYSGEGRRGTQYF. In DNA form, the CDR3 reads TGTGCCAGCAGTTACTCTGGGGAGGGCCGACGGGGGACCCAGTACTTC.

This clone came up many times. The rearrangement uses TRBV19 and TRBJ2-7; 7 bases align to TRBD2. Germline V CDR1 and CDR2: LNHDA, SQIVND (reference sequence). Trimming cost V 4 bases and J 3 bases; bases outside gene matches: 12. This CDR3 region has 16 residues. CDR3 amino acids: CASSKREGRIGYEQYF. The CDR3 bases are TGTGCCAGTAGTAAAAGGGAGGGACGGATCGGCTACGAGCAGTACTTC.

The chain couples TRBV7-9 to TRBJ2-1; D call uncertain. The CDR3 loop spans 12 amino acids. Looked up from germline, CDR1 is SEHNR and CDR2 is FQNEAQ (reference sequence). V was pared by 1 base and J by 6 bases, with 4 bases between. The CDR3 coding sequence is TGTGCCAGCAGCTTAGTAGTCAATGAGCAGTTCTTC. It yields the protein CASSLVVNEQFF.

The CDR3 loop reads CASSYSIAGNTIYF. CDR3 nucleotide sequence: TGTGCCAGCAGTTACTCGATAGCAGGAAACACCATATATTTT. This chain links TRBV6-5 with TRBJ1-3; D gene uncertain. Trimming shortened V by 0 bases and J by 4 bases, and 7 bases separated the two germline ends. The germline V gene has CDR1 MNHEY and CDR2 SVGAGI. The CDR3 totals 14 residues.

This clone was observed a single time. The chain links TRBV5-1 to TRBJ1-4, with TRBD1 as a possible D gene (6 bases). The CDR3 has 15 amino acids. Germline CDR1 is SGHRS and CDR2 is YFSETQ. The V end was cut by 4 bases, the J end by 7 bases, with 17 bases between. CDR3: CASSPNGGAGEKLFF. The CDR3 coding sequence is TGCGCCAGCAGCCCGAATGGGGGCGCGGGTGAAAAACTGTTTTTT.

CDR3 region: CASSQSITPYNEQFF. In DNA, the CDR3 is TGCGCCAGCAGTCAATCCATAACCCCCTACAATGAGCAGTTCTTC. The chain is built from TRBV23-1 and TRBJ2-1; D is unclear. TRBV23-1 is designated an ORF whose function remains uncertain. V dropped 0 bases and J dropped 2 bases, with 8 bases sitting between them. The CDR3 extends over 15 amino acids.

The rearrangement uses TRBV15 and TRBJ2-5, with no clear D. Germline values: CDR1 LNHNV, CDR2 YYDKDF (reference sequence). Trimming removed 0 bases from V and 1 base from J, with 12 bases in between. CDR3 length equals 16 residues. DNA of the CDR3: TGTGCCACCAGCAGAGATGCATGGCCGAGCCAAGAGACCCAGTACTTC. Protein: CATSRDAWPSQETQYF.

The chain uses TRBV5-1 and TRBJ2-5, with D unclear. The CDR3 length is 13 residues. Deletions cut 0 bases from V and 3 bases from J, with 6 bases between. The germline CDR1 and CDR2 sequences are SGHRS and YFSETQ. The CDR3: CASSLVGEETQYF. As DNA, the CDR3 is TGCGCCAGCAGCTTGGTTGGAGAAGAGACCCAGTACTTC. Using reference TRBV5-1 and TRBJ2-5 for the parts outside the CDR3, the full variable domain is KAGVTQTPRYLIKTRGQQVTLSCSPISGHRSVSWYQQTPGQGLQFLFEYFSETQRNKGNFPGRFSGRQFSNSRSEMNVSTLELGDSALYLCASSLVGEETQYFGPGTRLLVL.

The V call is TRBV19, the J call TRBJ1-2; no clear D gene. This CDR3 region has 12 residues. The V end lost 5 bases, the J end lost 5 bases, and 9 bases lay between the germline ends. Germline V gene data show CDR1 as LNHDA and CDR2 as SQIVND (reference sequence). Here the CDR3 reads CASSPENYGYTF. As DNA, the CDR3 is TGTGCCAGTAGTCCTGAGAATTATGGCTACACCTTC.

V is TRBV11-2 and J is TRBJ2-3, with D possibly being TRBD2 (5 bases). The CDR3 runs 14 residues. V was trimmed by 1 base and J by 3 bases, leaving 8 bases between them. The germline CDR1 and CDR2 sequences are SGHAT and FQNNGV. As DNA, the CDR3 is TGTGCCAGCAGCTTAGTACTAGTGACAGATACGCAGTATTTT. Translating gives CASSLVLVTDTQYF.

In this sample, this clone turned up a few times. V usage is TRBV6-5 and J usage is TRBJ1-1; D perhaps matches TRBD1 (6 bases). The CDR3 consists of 15 residues. Trimming took off 6 bases at V and 2 bases at J, with 16 bases between the two ends. Germline-derived CDR1 and CDR2 are MNHEY and SVGAGI. CDR3 protein: CASSTRGTQNTEAFF. CDR3 nucleotide sequence: TGTGCCAGCAGCACGAGAGGGACACAAAACACTGAAGCTTTCTTT.

The chain employs TRBV2 and TRBJ1-1; unclear D gene. The CDR3 runs 11 residues. The V gene's germline CDR1 is SNHLY and CDR2 FYNNEI. The V end was cut by 6 bases, the J end by 3 bases, with 5 bases between. This CDR3 is CASRRDTEAFF. CDR3 sequence (DNA): TGTGCCAGCAGGAGGGACACTGAAGCTTTCTTT.

The chain joins TRBV19 to TRBJ2-7; D is uncertain. Trimming removed 6 bases at V and 3 bases at J, with 18 bases between. CDR1 LNHDA and CDR2 SQIVND come from the germline V gene (reference sequence). This CDR3 is 15 amino acids long. The CDR3 sequence is CASSLRRSPIYEQYF. The CDR3 nucleotides read TGTGCCAGTAGCCTAAGGCGGAGCCCCATCTACGAGCAGTACTTC.